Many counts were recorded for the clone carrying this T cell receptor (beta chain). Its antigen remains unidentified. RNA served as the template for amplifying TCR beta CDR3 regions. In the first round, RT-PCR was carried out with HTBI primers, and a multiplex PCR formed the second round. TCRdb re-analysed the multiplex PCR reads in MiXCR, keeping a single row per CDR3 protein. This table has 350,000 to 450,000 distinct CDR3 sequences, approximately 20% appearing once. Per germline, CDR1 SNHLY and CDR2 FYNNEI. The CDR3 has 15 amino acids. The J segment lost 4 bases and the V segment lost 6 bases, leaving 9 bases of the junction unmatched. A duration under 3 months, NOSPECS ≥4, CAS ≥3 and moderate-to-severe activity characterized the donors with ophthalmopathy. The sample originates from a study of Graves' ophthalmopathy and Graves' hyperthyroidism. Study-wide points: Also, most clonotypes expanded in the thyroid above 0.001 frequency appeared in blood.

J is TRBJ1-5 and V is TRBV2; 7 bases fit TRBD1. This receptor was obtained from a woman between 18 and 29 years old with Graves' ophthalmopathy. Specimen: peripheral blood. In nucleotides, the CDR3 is TGTGCCAGCAGACTCCGGGACAGCCTAAATCAGCCCCAGCATTTT. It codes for CASRLRDSLNQPQHF.